This TCR beta chain was recorded in a study of blood T cell repertoires in COVID-19. V dropped 3 bases and J dropped 2 bases, with 11 bases sitting between them. The CDR3 is made up of 14 amino acids. Looked up from germline, CDR1 is KGHSH and CDR2 is LQKENI. Repertoires were generated with immunoSEQ multiplex PCR, while TCRdb's copy carries only in-frame clones and drops some. This sample has 210,000 or so clones, with roughly 80% found just once. The sequenced sample was peripheral blood. This clonotype originated in an elderly woman with acute or convalescent COVID-19. The chain employs TRBV18 and TRBJ2-7, with D possibly matching TRBD1 (6 bases). The DNA of the CDR3 is TGTGCCAGCTCACCCAGACAGGATCCCTACGAGCAGTACTTC. Its translation: CASSPRQDPYEQYF.